This entry is about one T cell receptor beta chain. As yet, its antigen is unknown. This table comes from immunoSEQ multiplex PCR, and its TCRdb copy is limited to in-frame clones, with some not included. The sample has around 140,000 clones; more than 80% are singletons. Germline V gives CDR1 GTSNPN, CDR2 SVGIG (reference sequence). The V gene lost 0 bases and the J gene lost 1 base, with 7 bases spanning the gap. The length of the CDR3 is 14 residues. The sample is drawn from a study of T cells in localized non-small cell lung cancer. Study results and limitations: Sequencing was limited to one tumor region, leaving the possibility of heterogeneity open. Prolonged overall survival went with higher T cell density in the blood.

The sequence derives from a female donor over 55 with stage I lung adenocarcinoma. The chain uses TRBV30 and TRBJ2-4; tentative D call: TRBD1 (5 bases). The sequences come from peripheral blood, collected before any cancer treatment. This CDR3 reads CAWSVSGAKNIQYF. The CDR3 nucleotides read TGTGCCTGGAGTGTATCAGGGGCCAAAAACATTCAGTACTTC.